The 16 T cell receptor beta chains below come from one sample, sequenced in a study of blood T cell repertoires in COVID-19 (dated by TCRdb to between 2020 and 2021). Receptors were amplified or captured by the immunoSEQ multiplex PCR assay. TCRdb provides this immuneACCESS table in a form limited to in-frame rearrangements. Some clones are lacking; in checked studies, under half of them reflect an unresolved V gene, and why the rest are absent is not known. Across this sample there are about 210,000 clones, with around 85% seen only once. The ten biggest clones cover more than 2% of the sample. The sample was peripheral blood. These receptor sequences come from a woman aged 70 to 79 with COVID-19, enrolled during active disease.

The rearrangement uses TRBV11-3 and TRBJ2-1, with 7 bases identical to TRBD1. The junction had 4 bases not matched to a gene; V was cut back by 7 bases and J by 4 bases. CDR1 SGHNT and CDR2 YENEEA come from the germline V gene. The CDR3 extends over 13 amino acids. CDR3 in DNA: TGTGCCAGCACCCGGGACAGATACAATGAGCAGTTCTTC. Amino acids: CASTRDRYNEQFF.

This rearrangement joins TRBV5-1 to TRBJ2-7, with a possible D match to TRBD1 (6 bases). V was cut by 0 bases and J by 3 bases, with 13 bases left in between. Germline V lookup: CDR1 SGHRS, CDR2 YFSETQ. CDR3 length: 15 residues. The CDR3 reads CASSLETGRIYEQYF. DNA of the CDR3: TGCGCCAGCAGCTTGGAGACAGGCCGAATCTACGAGCAGTACTTC. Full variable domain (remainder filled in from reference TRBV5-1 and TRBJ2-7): KAGVTQTPRYLIKTRGQQVTLSCSPISGHRSVSWYQQTPGQGLQFLFEYFSETQRNKGNFPGRFSGRQFSNSRSEMNVSTLELGDSALYLCASSLETGRIYEQYFGPGTRLTVT.

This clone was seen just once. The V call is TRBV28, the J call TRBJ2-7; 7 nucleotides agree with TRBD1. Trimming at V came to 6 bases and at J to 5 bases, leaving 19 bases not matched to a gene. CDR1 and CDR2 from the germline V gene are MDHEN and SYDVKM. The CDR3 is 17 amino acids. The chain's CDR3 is CASRRTPLTGLGHEQYF. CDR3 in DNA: TGTGCCAGCAGACGTACGCCTCTGACAGGGCTGGGACACGAGCAGTACTTC.

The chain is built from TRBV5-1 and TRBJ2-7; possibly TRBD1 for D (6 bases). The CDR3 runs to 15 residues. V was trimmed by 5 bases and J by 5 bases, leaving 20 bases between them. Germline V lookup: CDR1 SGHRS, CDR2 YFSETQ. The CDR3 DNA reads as TGCGCCAGCAGAGGGGGTTCGGGCAGGGTCAACGAGCAGTACTTC. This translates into CASRGGSGRVNEQYF. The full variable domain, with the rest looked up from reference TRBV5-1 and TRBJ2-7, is KAGVTQTPRYLIKTRGQQVTLSCSPISGHRSVSWYQQTPGQGLQFLFEYFSETQRNKGNFPGRFSGRQFSNSRSEMNVSTLELGDSALYLCASRGGSGRVNEQYFGPGTRLTVT.

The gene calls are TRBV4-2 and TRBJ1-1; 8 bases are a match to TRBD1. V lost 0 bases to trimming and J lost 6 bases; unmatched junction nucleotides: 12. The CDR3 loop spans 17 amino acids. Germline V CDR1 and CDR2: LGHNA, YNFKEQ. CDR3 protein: CASSQDGSTGGTAEAFF. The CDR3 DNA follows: TGTGCCAGCAGCCAAGATGGGTCTACAGGGGGGACGGCTGAAGCTTTCTTT.

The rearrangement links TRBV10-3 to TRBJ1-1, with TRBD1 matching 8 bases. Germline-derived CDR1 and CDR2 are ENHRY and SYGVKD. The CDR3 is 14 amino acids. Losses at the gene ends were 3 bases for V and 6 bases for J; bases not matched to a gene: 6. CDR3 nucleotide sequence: TGTGCCATCAGTGATAGGACAGGGCTGGCTGAAGCTTTCTTT. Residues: CAISDRTGLAEAFF.

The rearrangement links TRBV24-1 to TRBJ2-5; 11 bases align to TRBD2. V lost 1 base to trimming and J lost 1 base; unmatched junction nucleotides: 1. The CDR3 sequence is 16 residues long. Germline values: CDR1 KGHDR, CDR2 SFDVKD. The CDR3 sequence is CATSDFTSGGQETQYF. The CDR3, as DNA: TGTGCCACCAGTGATTTTACTAGCGGGGGCCAAGAGACCCAGTACTTC.

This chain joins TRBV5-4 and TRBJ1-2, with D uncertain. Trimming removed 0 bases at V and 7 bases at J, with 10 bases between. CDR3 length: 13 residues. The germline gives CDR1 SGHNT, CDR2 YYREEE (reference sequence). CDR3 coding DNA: TGTGCCAGCAGCTTGGTGGCGGAGGCTGGCTACACCTTC. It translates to CASSLVAEAGYTF. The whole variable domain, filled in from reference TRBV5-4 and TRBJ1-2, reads ETGVTQSPTHLIKTRGQQVTLRCSSQSGHNTVSWYQQALGQGPQFIFQYYREEENGRGNFPPRFSGLQFPNYSSELNVNALELDDSALYLCASSLVAEAGYTFGSGTRLTVV.

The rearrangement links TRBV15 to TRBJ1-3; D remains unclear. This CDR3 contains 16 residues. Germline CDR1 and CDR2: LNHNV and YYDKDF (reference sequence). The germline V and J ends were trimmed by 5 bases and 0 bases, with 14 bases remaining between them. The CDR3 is CATSLGSQSSGNTIYF. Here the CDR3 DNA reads TGTGCCACCAGCTTGGGCAGCCAGAGCTCTGGAAACACCATATATTTT.

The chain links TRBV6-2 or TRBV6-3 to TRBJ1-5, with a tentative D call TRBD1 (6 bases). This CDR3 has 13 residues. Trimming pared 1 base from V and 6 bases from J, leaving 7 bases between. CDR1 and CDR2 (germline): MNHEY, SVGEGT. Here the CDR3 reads CASSYFRGQPQHF. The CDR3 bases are TGTGCCAGCAGTTACTTCAGGGGTCAGCCCCAGCATTTT.

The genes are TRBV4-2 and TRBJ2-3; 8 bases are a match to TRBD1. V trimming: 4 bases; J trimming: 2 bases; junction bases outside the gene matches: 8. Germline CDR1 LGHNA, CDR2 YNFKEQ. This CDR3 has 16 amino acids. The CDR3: CASSPPGQDVTDTQYF. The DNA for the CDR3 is TGTGCCAGCAGCCCCCCGGGACAGGATGTCACAGATACGCAGTATTTT.

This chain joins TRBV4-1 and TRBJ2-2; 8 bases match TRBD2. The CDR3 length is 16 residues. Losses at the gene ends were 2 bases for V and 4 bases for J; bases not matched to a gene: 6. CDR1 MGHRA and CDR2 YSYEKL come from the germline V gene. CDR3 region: CASSQSDLAGTGELFF. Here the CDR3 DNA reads TGCGCCAGCAGCCAATCCGATCTAGCGGGCACCGGGGAGCTGTTTTTT.

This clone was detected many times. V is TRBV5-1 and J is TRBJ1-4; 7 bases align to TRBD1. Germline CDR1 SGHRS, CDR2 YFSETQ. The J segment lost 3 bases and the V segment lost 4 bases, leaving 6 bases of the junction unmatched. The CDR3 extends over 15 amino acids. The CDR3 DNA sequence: TGCGCCAGCAGCCCGGAGGGGGCTGCTAATGAAAAACTGTTTTTT. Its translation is CASSPEGAANEKLFF.

CDR3 in DNA: TGTGCCAGCAGTGAAACCAGGGGGACTGACGAGCAGTACTTC. It yields the protein CASSETRGTDEQYF. This rearrangement joins TRBV6-1 to TRBJ2-7; D might be TRBD1 (7 bases). Trimming took 2 bases from V and 5 from J, leaving 13 bases between them. Germline V lookup: CDR1 MNHNS, CDR2 SASEGT. The CDR3 covers 14 residues.

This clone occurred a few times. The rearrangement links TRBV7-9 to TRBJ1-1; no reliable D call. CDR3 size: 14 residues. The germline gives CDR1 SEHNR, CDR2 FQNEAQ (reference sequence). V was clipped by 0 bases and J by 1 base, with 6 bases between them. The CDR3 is CASSLANRNTEAFF. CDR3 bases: TGTGCCAGCAGCTTAGCAAACAGGAACACTGAAGCTTTCTTT.

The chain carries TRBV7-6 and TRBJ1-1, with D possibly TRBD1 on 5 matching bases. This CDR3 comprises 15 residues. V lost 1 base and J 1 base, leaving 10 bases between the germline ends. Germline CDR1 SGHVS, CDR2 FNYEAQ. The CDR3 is CASSLGRQGNTEAFF. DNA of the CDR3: TGTGCCAGCAGCTTAGGCCGGCAGGGGAACACTGAAGCTTTCTTT.